This entry is about one T cell receptor beta chain. V was shortened by 3 bases and J by 8 bases, with 14 bases between the two germline ends. CDR3 size: 14 residues. Per the germline V gene, CDR1 is LNHDA and CDR2 is SQIVND (reference sequence). The data derive from a study of neoadjuvant anti-PD-1 for oral cavity cancer. TCRdb keeps only in-frame clones here, not all; method: immunoSEQ multiplex PCR. The data contain 35,000 to 40,000 clones, 30% to 40% of them seen just once; the ten biggest clones take up about a sixth. Documented time point: after neoadjuvant nivolumab, at surgical resection. The rearrangement links TRBV19 to TRBJ2-1; no firm D call. The TCR was taken from a person aged 40 to 85 with oral cavity squamous cell carcinoma. This specimen consisted of tumor tissue, obtained after nivolumab (anti-PD-1) treatment. CDR3 bases: TGTGCCAGTAGTATCGGGCTGGGGAAGTATGAGCAGTTCTTC. Translation gives CASSIGLGKYEQFF.